The 20 T cell receptor beta chains given below trace back to one sample, sequenced in a study of blood T cell repertoires in COVID-19. TCRdb's table, derived via immunoSEQ multiplex PCR, lists solely in-frame clones and lacks some. This table holds 350,000 or so clones, around nine tenths found once. What was sequenced was peripheral blood. The receptors were gathered from a woman between 55 and 75 years old with COVID-19, enrolled during active disease.

This chain links TRBV4-1 with TRBJ1-3; the D is unclear. V was trimmed by 0 bases and J by 4 bases, leaving 7 bases between them. This CDR3 has 14 residues. Germline V CDR1 and CDR2: MGHRA, YSYEKL. CDR3 sequence (DNA): TGCGCCAGCAGCCAAGAAAGCGGAGGAAACACCATATATTTT. Translating it yields CASSQESGGNTIYF.

V is TRBV28 and J is TRBJ2-7; 8 bases line up with TRBD1. This CDR3 is built from 16 residues. Germline V gene data show CDR1 as MDHEN and CDR2 as SYDVKM. With V trimmed by 7 bases and J by 5 bases, 16 bases remained unmatched. The CDR3 loop is CASMGNVQGERDEQYF. CDR3 sequence (DNA): TGTGCCAGCATGGGCAATGTACAGGGGGAGCGAGACGAGCAGTACTTC. Looking up the rest from reference TRBV28 and TRBJ2-7 gives the full variable domain: DVKVTQSSRYLVKRTGEKVFLECVQDMDHENMFWYRQDPGLGLRLIYFSYDVKMKEKGDIPEGYSVSREKKERFSLILESASTNQTSMYLCASMGNVQGERDEQYFGPGTRLTVT.

V is TRBV6-2 or TRBV6-3 and J is TRBJ2-7; D gene unclear. V was trimmed by 2 bases and J by 0 bases, leaving 8 bases between them. This CDR3 has 14 residues. Germline V gene lookup returns CDR1 MNHEY and CDR2 SVGEGT. DNA of the CDR3: TGTGCCAGCAGTTACACCCATAGCTCCTACGAGCAGTACTTC. Its translation: CASSYTHSSYEQYF.

The table lists this clone with a count of one. The V call is TRBV2, the J call TRBJ2-2; D perhaps matches TRBD1 (5 bases). CDR3 length: 16 amino acids. The germline CDR1 and CDR2 sequences are SNHLY and FYNNEI. V lost 5 bases and J lost 4, with 17 bases in between. Here the CDR3 DNA reads TGTGCCAGCAGTCCCTCCAGGGTTGCGAGCACCGGGGAGCTGTTTTTT. This translates into CASSPSRVASTGELFF.

The chain is built from TRBV2 and TRBJ2-5; tentative D call: TRBD1 (5 bases). The CDR3 totals 13 residues. From germline, CDR1 is SNHLY and CDR2 FYNNEI. V was shortened by 4 bases and J by 2 bases, with 8 bases between the two germline ends. Written as DNA, the CDR3 is TGTGCCAGCAGTGGACAGCTTCAAGAGACCCAGTACTTC. Protein product: CASSGQLQETQYF. Full variable domain (remainder filled in from reference TRBV2 and TRBJ2-5): EPEVTQTPSHQVTQMGQEVILRCVPISNHLYFYWYRQILGQKVEFLVSFYNNEISEKSEIFDDQFSVERPDGSNFTLKIRSTKLEDSAMYFCASSGQLQETQYFGPGTRLLVL.

This clone was observed once. The rearrangement links TRBV29-1 to TRBJ1-2; D is uncertain. The CDR3 loop spans 14 amino acids. CDR1 and CDR2 from the germline V gene are SQVTM and ANQGSEA. Between the trimmed V and J ends, which lost 7 bases and 6 bases, there was a span of 21 bases. CDR3 coding DNA: TGCAGCGCCATTCTAGCCGGCAGTACCCATGGCTACACCTTC. This translates into CSAILAGSTHGYTF.

The chain couples TRBV5-4 to TRBJ1-2, with D perhaps matching TRBD1 (6 bases). The CDR3 sequence is 13 residues long. CDR1 is SGHNT, CDR2 YYREEE, per germline (reference sequence). Trimming removed 5 bases from V and 8 bases from J, with 16 bases in between. The DNA for the CDR3 is TGTGCCAGCAGGAACGGGTCGGGGGGCGGCTACACCTTC. It encodes CASRNGSGGGYTF. Together with reference TRBV5-4 and TRBJ1-2, the CDR3 gives the full variable domain: ETGVTQSPTHLIKTRGQQVTLRCSSQSGHNTVSWYQQALGQGPQFIFQYYREEENGRGNFPPRFSGLQFPNYSSELNVNALELDDSALYLCASRNGSGGGYTFGSGTRLTVV.

This sequence joins TRBV4-2 and TRBJ1-2; no definite D call. CDR1 and CDR2 (germline): LGHNA, YNFKEQ. The CDR3 totals 12 residues. Trimming pared 0 bases from V and 5 bases from J, leaving 4 bases between. The CDR3 DNA follows: TGTGCCAGCAGCCAAGACGCGTATGGCTACACCTTC. This codes for CASSQDAYGYTF.

The chain carries TRBV5-1 and TRBJ2-3; 7 nucleotides line up with TRBD1. The germline V gene has CDR1 SGHRS and CDR2 YFSETQ. V gave up 2 bases and J gave up 0 bases; unmatched junction bases: 6. This CDR3 comprises 16 residues. The CDR3 reads CASSLSDRRSTDTQYF. The DNA of the CDR3 is TGCGCCAGCAGCTTATCGGACAGGCGAAGCACAGATACGCAGTATTTT.

The rearrangement uses TRBV6-1 and TRBJ2-2, with D tentatively TRBD2 (6 bases). In germline, CDR1 is MNHNS, CDR2 SASEGT. The ends were cut back, 3 bases at V and 1 base at J, with 6 bases in the middle. The length of the CDR3 is 14 residues. This CDR3 reads CASSDGGNTGELFF. DNA of the CDR3: TGTGCCAGCAGTGACGGGGGGAACACCGGGGAGCTGTTTTTT.

The chain links TRBV4-2 to TRBJ1-6, with TRBD1 identical over 9 bases. Losses at the gene ends were 4 bases for V and 10 bases for J; bases not matched to a gene: 8. This CDR3 is built from 15 residues. Germline CDR1 and CDR2: LGHNA and YNFKEQ. This CDR3 is CASSRRDREKSPLHF. CDR3 DNA: TGTGCCAGCAGCCGACGGGACAGGGAGAAATCACCCCTCCACTTT.

The chain joins TRBV19 to TRBJ1-1, with 7 nucleotides matching TRBD1. Germline V gene sequence: CDR1 LNHDA, CDR2 SQIVND (reference sequence). This CDR3 spans 15 amino acids. The ends lost 0 bases at V and 5 bases at J; junction bases unmatched: 6. CDR3 in amino acids: CASSIDQGGRTEAFF. The CDR3 nucleotides read TGTGCCAGTAGTATAGATCAGGGGGGTAGGACTGAAGCTTTCTTT.

The chain uses TRBV19 and TRBJ1-5, with a possible D match to TRBD1 (6 bases). Trimming took off 10 bases at V and 0 bases at J, with 19 bases between the two ends. CDR3 size: 16 residues. Germline V gives CDR1 LNHDA, CDR2 SQIVND (reference sequence). CDR3 in DNA: TGTGCCACCAACAAGGGGCAGGGGTATAGCAATCAGCCCCAGCATTTT. Its translation: CATNKGQGYSNQPQHF.

The gene calls are TRBV4-1 and TRBJ2-7, with 7 bases fitting TRBD2. The CDR3 has 17 amino acids. Germline V gene data show CDR1 as MGHRA and CDR2 as YSYEKL. Trimming cost V 0 bases and J 0 bases; bases outside gene matches: 8. CDR3 in amino acids: CASSQDKGLRSSYEQYF. Here the CDR3 DNA reads TGCGCCAGCAGCCAAGATAAGGGACTACGGAGCTCCTACGAGCAGTACTTC.

CDR3 sequence (DNA): TGTGCCAGCAGCCAACAACAGGGTTATGGCTACACCTTC. Translation gives CASSQQQGYGYTF. The chain recombines TRBV14 with TRBJ1-2; TRBD1 might be the D (6 bases). V gave up 2 bases and J gave up 5 bases, with 9 bases separating them. The germline V gene has CDR1 SGHDN and CDR2 FVKESK. This CDR3 spans 13 amino acids.

On this clone itself: Other DNA sequences of this sample code for an identical CDR3. The rearrangement uses TRBV20-1 and TRBJ1-1; no reliable D call. The CDR3 has 11 residues. V lost 2 bases and J 3 bases, leaving 4 bases between the germline ends. Germline CDR1 reads DFQATT; CDR2 reads SNEGSKA (reference sequence). The CDR3 sequence is CSARRDTEAFF. The CDR3 region has the DNA TGCAGTGCTAGAAGAGACACTGAAGCTTTCTTT.

For the CDR3, the DNA is TGTGCCAGCTCACCTCAGGGACTAGCGATCTACAATGAGCAGTTCTTC. It encodes CASSPQGLAIYNEQFF. The gene calls are TRBV18 and TRBJ2-1; TRBD2 agrees at 10 bases. The V and J ends lost 3 bases and 3 bases, in that order; junction bases with no gene match: 5. CDR3 length equals 16 residues. The germline CDR1 and CDR2 sequences are KGHSH and LQKENI.

This chain's CDR3 is CASSTRQAGSNQPQHF. The CDR3 nucleotides read TGTGCCAGTAGTACCCGACAGGCCGGGAGCAATCAGCCCCAGCATTTT. This rearrangement joins TRBV19 to TRBJ1-5; tentative D call: TRBD1 (6 bases). This CDR3 has 16 amino acids. V was pared by 4 bases and J by 1 base, with 14 bases between. Germline lookup yields CDR1 LNHDA and CDR2 SQIVND (reference sequence).

The gene calls are TRBV4-1 and TRBJ1-5; 9 positions agree with TRBD1. Per germline, CDR1 MGHRA and CDR2 YSYEKL. Trimming took 3 bases from V and 5 from J; bases not matched to a gene: 11. The CDR3 length is 17 residues. The CDR3 reads CASSHEGGQGFYQPQHF. The CDR3 region has the DNA TGCGCCAGCAGCCATGAGGGCGGACAGGGGTTCTATCAGCCCCAGCATTTT.

V is TRBV29-1 and J is TRBJ1-2; 10 bases fit TRBD1. Germline assignment: CDR1 SQVTM and CDR2 ANQGSEA. The V gene end was trimmed by 5 bases and the J gene end by 8 bases; junction bases not matched to a gene: 8. The CDR3 runs to 13 residues. CDR3 bases: TGCAGCGTTACGGGACAGGGGATGGGCGGCTACACCTTC. Protein: CSVTGQGMGGYTF.